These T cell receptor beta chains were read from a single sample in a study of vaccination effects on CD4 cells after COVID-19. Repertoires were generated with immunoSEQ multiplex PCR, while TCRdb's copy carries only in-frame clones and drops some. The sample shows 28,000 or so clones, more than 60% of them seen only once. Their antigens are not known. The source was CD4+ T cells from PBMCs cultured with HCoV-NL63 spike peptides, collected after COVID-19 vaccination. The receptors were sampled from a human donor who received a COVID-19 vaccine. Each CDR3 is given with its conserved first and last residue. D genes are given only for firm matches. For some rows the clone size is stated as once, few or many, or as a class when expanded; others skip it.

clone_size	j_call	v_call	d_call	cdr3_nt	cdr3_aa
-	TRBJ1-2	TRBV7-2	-	TGTGCCAGCAGCTATAAGGTAGTGGGGGCGAACTATGGCTACACCTTC	CASSYKVVGANYGYTF
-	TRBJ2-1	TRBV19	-	TGTGCCAGTAGATGGGGCGGCGGCGTCTACAATGAGCAGTTCTTC	CASRWGGGVYNEQFF
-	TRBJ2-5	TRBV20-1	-	TGCAGTGCTAACGTGGAAGAGACCCAGTACTTC	CSANVEETQYF
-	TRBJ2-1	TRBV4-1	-	TGCGCCAGCAGCCAAGAAGCCAGCGGCTCCTACAATGAGCAGTTCTTC	CASSQEASGSYNEQFF
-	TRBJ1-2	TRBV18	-	TGTGCCAGCTCACCGGACAGTTCCTATGGCTACACCTTC	CASSPDSSYGYTF
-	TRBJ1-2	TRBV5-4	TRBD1	TGTGCCAGCAGCGGGGCAGCGAACAGGGGTGAAGGCTACACCTTC	CASSGAANRGEGYTF
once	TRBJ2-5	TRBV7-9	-	TGTGCCAGCAGCTTACATCAGCTTCAAGAGACCCAGTACTTC	CASSLHQLQETQYF
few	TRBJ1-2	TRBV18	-	TGTGCCAGCTCACCCTCAACAGGGTTGGACTATGGCTACACCTTC	CASSPSTGLDYGYTF
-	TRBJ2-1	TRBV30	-	TGTGCCTGGCACAGGGTAAATGAGCAGTTCTTC	CAWHRVNEQFF
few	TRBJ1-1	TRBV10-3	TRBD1	TGTGCCATCAGTGAGTCGGGGACAGCAAACACTGAAGCTTTCTTT	CAISESGTANTEAFF
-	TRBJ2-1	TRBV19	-	TGTGCCAGTAGCCGGGCGGCCCCGGGGAGCTCCTACAATGAGCAGTTCTTC	CASSRAAPGSSYNEQFF
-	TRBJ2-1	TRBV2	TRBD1	TGTGCCAGCAGTGAATCGGGACAGCGGTTCTTC	CASSESGQRFF
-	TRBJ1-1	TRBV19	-	TGTGCCAGTAGTGTGACAGGCATGAACACTGAAGCTTTCTTT	CASSVTGMNTEAFF
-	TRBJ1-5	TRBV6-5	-	TGTGCCAGCAGGGCACAGGGAGAAGGCAATCAGCCCCAGCATTTT	CASRAQGEGNQPQHF
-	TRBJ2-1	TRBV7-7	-	TGTGCCAGCAGCTTAGGAAATTCTAATGAGCAGTTCTTC	CASSLGNSNEQFF
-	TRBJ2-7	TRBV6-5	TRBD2	TGTGCCAGCAGACGTGGGACTAGCGGGAGCTGGGAGCAGTACTTC	CASRRGTSGSWEQYF
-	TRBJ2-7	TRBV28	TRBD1	TGTGCCAGCAGTCCACCGGACAGGGGGTGGTACGAGCAGTACTTC	CASSPPDRGWYEQYF
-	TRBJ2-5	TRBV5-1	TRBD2	TGCGCCAGCGAACAAAGCGGGAGTGTAATTGAGACCCAGTACTTC	CASEQSGSVIETQYF
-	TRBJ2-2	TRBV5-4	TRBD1	TGTGCCAGCAGCTTATGGACAGGGTGGAACACCGGGGAGCTGTTTTTT	CASSLWTGWNTGELFF
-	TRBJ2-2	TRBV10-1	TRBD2	TGCGCCAGCAGTGAGAGCGGGAGGGACACCGGGGAGCTGTTTTTT	CASSESGRDTGELFF
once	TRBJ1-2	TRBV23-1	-	TGCGCCAGCAGTCAATCCACAGGGAACTATGGCTACACCTTC	CASSQSTGNYGYTF
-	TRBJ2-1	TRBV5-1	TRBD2	TGCGCCAGCAGCTTGCTGAGTGGGCGGGAGGGGATCAATGAGCAGTTCTTC	CASSLLSGREGINEQFF
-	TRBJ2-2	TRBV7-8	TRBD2	TGTGCCAGCAGCTTAAGGCGGGGGAGGGACACCGGGGAGCTGTTTTTT	CASSLRRGRDTGELFF
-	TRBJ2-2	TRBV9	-	TGTGCCAGCAGCGCCTTAATACCCGGGGAGCTGTTTTTT	CASSALIPGELFF
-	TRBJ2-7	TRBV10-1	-	TGCGCCAGCAGTGAACGGGGAGACTCCTACGAGCAGTACTTC	CASSERGDSYEQYF
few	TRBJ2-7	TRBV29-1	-	TGCAGCGTTGAAGGAAACGGAAATACTGGGGGTCGGCACTTC	CSVEGNGNTGGRHF
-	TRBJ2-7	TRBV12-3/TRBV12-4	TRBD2	TGTGCCAGCAGGCTAGCGGGAGCCTACGAGCAGTACTTC	CASRLAGAYEQYF
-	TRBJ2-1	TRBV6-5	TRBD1	TGTGCCAGCAGTTACTACAGGGGCTCCTACAATGAGCAGTTCTTC	CASSYYRGSYNEQFF
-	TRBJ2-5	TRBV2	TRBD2	TGTGCCAGCAGTGCAGGACTAGCGGGGTCAGAGACCCAGTACTTC	CASSAGLAGSETQYF
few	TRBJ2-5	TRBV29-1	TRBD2	TGCAGCGTTTCCCTAGCGGGAGTAGGGGAGACCCAGTACTTC	CSVSLAGVGETQYF
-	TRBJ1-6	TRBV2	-	TGTGCCAGCAGTGTAGGACTTCCGGGCCCTTCGTCCCTCCACTTT	CASSVGLPGPSSLHF
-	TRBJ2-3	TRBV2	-	TGTGCCACTCAGACTCCTTTCACAGATACGCAGTATTTT	CATQTPFTDTQYF
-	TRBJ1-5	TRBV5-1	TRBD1	TGCGCCAGCAGCACAGGGGATGAGGGACAGCCCCAGCATTTT	CASSTGDEGQPQHF